The 26 T cell receptor beta chains below come from one sample, sequenced in a study of T cell repertoires in cytomegalovirus infection. MiXCR, run by TCRdb on the reads, gives a single entry per CDR3 protein. The sample holds some 560,000 distinct CDR3 sequences, 40% seen once. Their specific antigens are unknown. The sample was cultured PBMCs, taken from culture after CMV antigen stimulation. These receptors originate from a human donor in good health (CMV status not recorded). Some clones in this sample may be carry-over from other donors' samples.

This clonotype came up a few times. The chain carries TRBV7-8 and TRBJ2-7; the D gene could be TRBD1 or TRBD2 (5 bases each). CDR3 length equals 13 residues. Trimming cost V 4 bases and J 6 bases, with 13 bases left between them. Per germline, CDR1 SGHVS and CDR2 FQNEAQ. The CDR3 loop is CASSSVRGVEQYF. The CDR3 DNA is TGTGCCAGCAGCTCAGTTAGAGGGGTCGAGCAGTACTTC.

The CDR3 bases are TGCAGTGCTAGTATAGGAGGCGGTTCACCCCTCCACTTT. This gives the protein CSASIGGGSPLHF. This chain links TRBV20-1 with TRBJ1-6; D remains unclear. The CDR3 runs to 13 residues. Trimming took off 3 bases at V and 9 bases at J, with 12 bases between the two ends. Germline CDR1 DFQATT, CDR2 SNEGSKA (reference sequence).

The chain has TRBV29-1 and TRBJ1-3; D gene uncertain. The V and J ends lost 7 bases and 0 bases respectively, with 10 bases between them. The CDR3 is 13 amino acids. CDR1 SQVTM and CDR2 ANQGSEA come from the germline V gene. For the CDR3, the DNA is TGCAGCGGACGGAAAGCCTCTGGAAACACCATATATTTT. It specifies CSGRKASGNTIYF.

The chain combines TRBV6-2 or TRBV6-3 with TRBJ2-7; the D is unclear. Germline CDR1 is MNHEY and CDR2 is SVGEGT. The CDR3 has 14 amino acids. Trimming shortened V by 2 bases and J by 4 bases, and 12 bases separated the two germline ends. In DNA, the CDR3 is TGTGCCAGCAGTTACGTTACCGCCGGGTACGAGCAGTACTTC. As protein: CASSYVTAGYEQYF.

This chain connects TRBV4-1 to TRBJ1-4; D gene ambiguous. The CDR3 sequence is 16 residues long. The V and J ends lost 2 bases and 8 bases respectively, with 18 bases between them. Germline values: CDR1 MGHRA, CDR2 YSYEKL. CDR3 bases: TGCGCCAGCAGCCAACCCCTCGAGGGTTCGAGGGAAAAACTGTTTTTT. Its protein is CASSQPLEGSREKLFF.

The V gene is TRBV7-2, the J gene TRBJ1-4; D is undetermined. CDR3 length: 14 residues. Deletions cut 4 bases from V and 8 bases from J, with 14 bases between. The germline V gene has CDR1 SGHTA and CDR2 FQGNSA. CDR3 protein: CASSYYPGDEKLFF. CDR3 sequence (DNA): TGTGCCAGCAGCTACTACCCTGGAGACGAAAAACTGTTTTTT.

This clonotype was found a few times. The chain uses TRBV5-4 and TRBJ2-7, with 11 nucleotides matching TRBD2. CDR1 is SGHNT, CDR2 YYREEE, per germline (reference sequence). Trimming took 1 base from V and 7 from J; bases not matched to a gene: 7. This CDR3 is 15 amino acids long. CDR3 sequence (DNA): TGTGCCAGCAGCTTGATAGCGGGAGGGGCCAGGGAGCAGTACTTC. Protein sequence: CASSLIAGGAREQYF.

The chain is built from TRBV5-4 and TRBJ1-6, with D uncertain. Germline-derived CDR1 and CDR2 are SGHNT and YYREEE (reference sequence). The CDR3 covers 16 residues. The germline V and J ends were trimmed by 0 bases and 5 bases, with 12 bases remaining between them. The DNA of the CDR3 is TGTGCCAGCAGCTTGGGCGGACTTCGGGATAATTCACCCCTCCACTTT. Translation gives CASSLGGLRDNSPLHF.

The gene calls are TRBV19 and TRBJ1-2; D not certain. V shed 5 bases and J shed 8 bases, with 18 bases lying between them. The CDR3 extends over 14 amino acids. The germline V gene encodes CDR1 LNHDA and CDR2 SQIVND (reference sequence). The CDR3 DNA follows: TGTGCCAGTAGTGAACGGACGGACCAAGACGGCTACACCTTC. Amino acids: CASSERTDQDGYTF.

With regard to this clonotype: The conserved final phenylalanine or tryptophan is absent from the CDR3, which likely points to a read error. This sequence joins TRBV7-2 and TRBJ2-2; 10 nucleotides line up with TRBD2. Germline V gives CDR1 SGHTA, CDR2 FQGNSA. V lost 5 bases to trimming and J lost 4 bases; unmatched junction nucleotides: 4. This CDR3 spans 15 amino acids. CDR3: CASSQSGRATGELFL. DNA of the CDR3: TGTGCCAGCAGCCAGAGCGGGAGGGCCACCGGGGAGCTGTTTTTG.

V usage is TRBV10-2 and J usage is TRBJ2-7; D is uncertain. The CDR3 has 12 amino acids. Germline loops: CDR1 WSHSY, CDR2 SAAADI. Trimming took off 6 bases at V and 0 bases at J, with 6 bases between the two ends. This chain's CDR3 is CASRMGSYEQYF. CDR3 in DNA: TGCGCCAGCAGGATGGGCTCCTACGAGCAGTACTTC.

This chain connects TRBV29-1 to TRBJ2-6; a weak D match, TRBD1 (7 bases). This CDR3 is built from 15 residues. CDR1 SQVTM and CDR2 ANQGSEA come from the germline V gene. The V gene lost 6 bases and the J gene lost 4 bases, with 16 bases spanning the gap. CDR3 amino acids: CSVQSGGFGANVLTF. The CDR3 DNA reads TGCAGCGTCCAGTCAGGGGGGTTCGGGGCCAACGTCCTGACTTTC. Variable domain in full (rest from reference TRBV29-1 and TRBJ2-6): SAVISQKPSRDICQRGTSLTIQCQVDSQVTMMFWYRQQPGQSLTLIATANQGSEATYESGFVIDKFPISRPNLTFSTLTVSNMSPEDSSIYLCSVQSGGFGANVLTFGAGSRLTVL.

The V and J genes are TRBV6-1 and TRBJ1-5; 9 positions agree with TRBD1. CDR1 and CDR2 from the germline V gene are MNHNS and SASEGT. The CDR3 loop spans 15 amino acids. Losses at the gene ends were 5 bases for V and 3 bases for J; bases not matched to a gene: 5. CDR3 residues: CASSTTGGNNQPQHF. CDR3 in DNA: TGTGCCAGCAGTACAACAGGGGGCAACAATCAGCCCCAGCATTTT.

With respect to this clonotype: Germline and junction disagree at one end, which may indicate a read error. This sequence joins TRBV7-3 and TRBJ2-5, with D maybe TRBD2 (6 bases). CDR3 length: 15 residues. Germline V gene data show CDR1 as SGHTA and CDR2 as FQGTGA. CDR3 nucleotide sequence: TGTGCCAGCAGCGGCGTGGGGGGAGAACAAGGGACCCAGTACTTC. Translating gives CASSGVGGEQGTQYF. Full variable domain (remainder filled in from reference TRBV7-3 and TRBJ2-5): GAGVSQTPSNKVTEKGKYVELRCDPISGHTALYWYRQSLGQGPEFLIYFQGTGAADDSGLPNDRFFAVRPEGSVSTLKIQRTERGDSAVYLCASSGVGGEQGTQYFGPGTRLLVL.

This clonotype was found many times. The rearrangement links TRBV7-2 to TRBJ2-7; no firm D call. Per germline, CDR1 SGHTA and CDR2 FQGNSA. The CDR3 totals 11 residues. Between the trimmed V and J ends, which lost 5 bases and 4 bases, there was a span of 6 bases. CDR3 nucleotides: TGTGCCAGCAGCCCCGGGTACGAGCAGTACTTC. It is translated as CASSPGYEQYF. Based on the CDR3 plus reference TRBV7-2 and TRBJ2-7, the full variable domain is GAGVSQSPSNKVTEKGKDVELRCDPISGHTALYWYRQSLGQGLEFLIYFQGNSAPDKSGLPSDRFSAERTGGSVSTLTIQRTQQEDSAVYLCASSPGYEQYFGPGTRLTVT.

This clonotype was found a few times. The chain has TRBV7-2 and TRBJ2-2, with D hard to call. V dropped 7 bases and J dropped 5 bases, with 14 bases sitting between them. CDR1 and CDR2 from the germline V gene are SGHTA and FQGNSA. The length of the CDR3 is 14 residues. This chain's CDR3 is CASNPLGVTGELFF. DNA for the CDR3: TGTGCCAGCAACCCTCTCGGAGTGACCGGGGAGCTGTTTTTT. The full variable domain, rest sourced from reference TRBV7-2 and TRBJ2-2, is GAGVSQSPSNKVTEKGKDVELRCDPISGHTALYWYRQSLGQGLEFLIYFQGNSAPDKSGLPSDRFSAERTGGSVSTLTIQRTQQEDSAVYLCASNPLGVTGELFFGEGSRLTVL.

This clonotype was recorded only once. This chain uses TRBV19 with TRBJ2-3; TRBD2 aligns across 13 bases. Trimming removed 4 bases from V and 4 bases from J; junction bases left unmatched: 5. The V gene's germline CDR1 is LNHDA and CDR2 SQIVND (reference sequence). The CDR3 is 16 amino acids. The CDR3: CASSTAGLAGADTQYF. The CDR3 nucleotides are TGTGCCAGTAGTACCGCTGGACTAGCGGGGGCAGATACGCAGTATTTT.

The rearrangement links TRBV20-1 to TRBJ2-7; TRBD2 agrees at 9 bases. The junction had 20 bases not matched to a gene; V was cut back by 5 bases and J by 3 bases. This CDR3 contains 18 residues. Germline V gene lookup returns CDR1 DFQATT and CDR2 SNEGSKA (reference sequence). The DNA for the CDR3 is TGCAGTGCTCGGACCCTAAACTTAGCGGGGGCTGACGGCTACGAGCAGTACTTC. Its protein is CSARTLNLAGADGYEQYF.

CDR3 nucleotide sequence: TGTGCCAGCAGTCTACCAGGGTACTCTGGAAACACCATATATTTT. It encodes CASSLPGYSGNTIYF. V gene TRBV28 combines with J gene TRBJ1-3; D perhaps matches TRBD1 (5 bases). Germline CDR1 MDHEN, CDR2 SYDVKM. The CDR3 is 15 amino acids. V lost 5 bases, J lost 0 bases, and 11 bases lay in between.

The chain carries TRBV5-4 and TRBJ1-2; 8 bases agree with TRBD1. V was pared by 4 bases and J by 4 bases, with 9 bases of the junction left unmatched. The CDR3 contains 15 residues. The V gene's germline CDR1 is SGHNT and CDR2 YYREEE (reference sequence). The CDR3 nucleotides are TGTGCCAGCAGCCCGCAGGGGGCTACCTTCTATGGCTACACCTTC. As protein: CASSPQGATFYGYTF.

This rearrangement joins TRBV24-1 to TRBJ1-4; TRBD1 matches 7 bases. CDR3 size: 13 residues. Germline CDR1 is KGHDR and CDR2 is SFDVKD. V was clipped by 6 bases and J by 6 bases; unmatched bases: 3. As DNA, the CDR3 is TGTGCCACCAGTCAGGGGGGAGATGAAAAACTGTTTTTT. This sequence encodes CATSQGGDEKLFF.

The chain is built from TRBV5-1 and TRBJ2-1, with D perhaps matching TRBD2 (7 bases). The CDR3 extends over 14 amino acids. Germline values: CDR1 SGHRS, CDR2 YFSETQ. V dropped 6 bases and J dropped 8 bases, with 18 bases sitting between them. Here the CDR3 DNA reads TGCGCCAGCACTGGGGGGGCGGTTGGAGATGAGCAGTTCTTC. Translating gives CASTGGAVGDEQFF.

The chain links TRBV7-2 to TRBJ2-2; D not certain. Germline CDR1 SGHTA, CDR2 FQGNSA. This CDR3 contains 15 residues. The V gene lost 5 bases and the J gene lost 3 bases, with 13 bases spanning the gap. The chain's CDR3 is CTSSGQVSDTGELFF. DNA of the CDR3: TGTACCAGCAGCGGGCAGGTTTCGGACACCGGGGAGCTGTTTTTT.

The chain recombines TRBV14 with TRBJ1-4; tentative D call: TRBD1 (5 bases). The CDR3 length is 13 residues. Trimming left V 0 bases short and J 8 bases short, with 7 bases between. The germline V gene encodes CDR1 SGHDN and CDR2 FVKESK. The CDR3 protein is CASSQDWGEKLFF. The CDR3 DNA is TGTGCCAGCAGCCAAGATTGGGGCGAAAAACTGTTTTTT.

The genes are TRBV20-1 and TRBJ2-2, with D tentatively TRBD1 (7 bases). Per the germline V gene, CDR1 is DFQATT and CDR2 is SNEGSKA (reference sequence). The CDR3 sequence is 16 residues long. The V end lost 0 bases, the J end lost 2 bases, and 13 bases lay between the germline ends. DNA for the CDR3: TGCAGTGCTAGAGATCGTCAGGGGGGAAACACCGGGGAGCTGTTTTTT. Translated: CSARDRQGGNTGELFF.

This clonotype was observed a handful of times. This chain joins TRBV7-2 and TRBJ1-6, with D possibly being TRBD1 (6 bases). Deletions cut 1 base from V and 10 bases from J, with 14 bases between. This CDR3 is built from 15 residues. Germline lookup yields CDR1 SGHTA and CDR2 FQGNSA. CDR3: CASSLGGPSRSPLHF. CDR3 in DNA: TGTGCCAGCAGCTTAGGGGGGCCCTCGAGATCACCCCTCCACTTT.